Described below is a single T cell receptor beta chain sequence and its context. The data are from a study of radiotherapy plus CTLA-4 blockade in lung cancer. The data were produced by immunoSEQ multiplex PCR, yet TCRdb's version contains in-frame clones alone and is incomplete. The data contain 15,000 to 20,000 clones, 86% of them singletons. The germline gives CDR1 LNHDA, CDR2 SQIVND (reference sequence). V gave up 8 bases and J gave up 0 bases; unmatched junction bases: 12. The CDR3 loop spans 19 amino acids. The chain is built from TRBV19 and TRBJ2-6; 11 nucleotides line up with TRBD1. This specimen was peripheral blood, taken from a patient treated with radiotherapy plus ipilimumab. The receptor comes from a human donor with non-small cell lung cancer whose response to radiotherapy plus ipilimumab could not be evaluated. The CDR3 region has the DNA TGTGCCAGTTTCCGGACCCTCGGGACAGGGGGCTCTGGGGCCAACGTCCTGACTTTC. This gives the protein CASFRTLGTGGSGANVLTF.